The rows below give T cell receptor beta chains drawn from one sample of a study of blood T cell repertoires in COVID-19. Only in-frame clones appear in the TCRdb table, and some are missing; sequencing was by immunoSEQ multiplex PCR. The sample includes some 62,000 clones, 80% to 90% of them seen just once. Input material: peripheral blood. The receptors originated from a human donor in a cohort sampled during active COVID-19. CDR3s include the opening cysteine and the closing phenylalanine or tryptophan. The D gene is left open where the match is weak. Not every row has a clone size; where given, it reads once, few, many or a size class.

abundance | j_gene | d_gene | v_gene | CDR3nt | CDR3aa
NA | TRBJ2-7 | NA | TRBV2 | TGTGCCGGCGGAGGCCAGTCCTACGAGCAGTACTTC | CAGGGQSYEQYF
NA | TRBJ2-5 | NA | TRBV21-1 | TGTGCCAGCAGCAAACGCGGCAGCGAGGAGACCCAGTACTTC | CASSKRGSEETQYF
NA | TRBJ2-2 | NA | TRBV5-1 | TGCGCCAGCAGCTTGCAAGGGGGTGACACCGGGGAGCTGTTTTTT | CASSLQGGDTGELFF
once | TRBJ1-5 | TRBD1 | TRBV7-2 | TGTGCCACCGGACAGGGGAATAATCAGCCCCAGCATTTT | CATGQGNNQPQHF
NA | TRBJ2-7 | NA | TRBV19 | TGTGCCAGTAGTCGCCGCCCAGATTACGAGCAGTACTTC | CASSRRPDYEQYF
once | TRBJ2-4 | TRBD2 | TRBV2 | TGTGCCAGCAGAAGACTAGCGGCCAAAAACATTCAGTACTTC | CASRRLAAKNIQYF
NA | TRBJ1-4 | TRBD1 | TRBV9 | TGTGCCAGCAGCGTTCGACCGACAGGGGGCGGTGAAAAACTGTTTTTT | CASSVRPTGGGEKLFF
NA | TRBJ2-3 | NA | TRBV19 | TGTGCCAGTAGTAGGCGCACAGATACGCAGTATTTT | CASSRRTDTQYF
NA | TRBJ1-5 | TRBD1 | TRBV6-6 | TGTGCCAGCAGTTACTCGACAGGGGCTCAGCCCCAGCATTTT | CASSYSTGAQPQHF
once | TRBJ1-3 | NA | TRBV9 | TGTGCCAGCAGCCCAAGGGGGTTCGCTGGAAACACCATATATTTT | CASSPRGFAGNTIYF
NA | TRBJ2-3 | NA | TRBV11-3 | TGTGCCAGCAGCTCTATCACTAGCACAGATACGCAGTATTTT | CASSSITSTDTQYF
NA | TRBJ1-4 | NA | TRBV2 | TGTGCCAGCAAAGAGACAGGCCTGGGGGAAAAACTGTTTTTT | CASKETGLGEKLFF
NA | TRBJ2-7 | NA | TRBV7-8 | TGTGCCAGCAGCCCCCGGGACACGAAACAAAAGAGCTTC | CASSPRDTKQKSF
NA | TRBJ1-4 | NA | TRBV19 | TGTGCCAGTAGTATTTCATGGACAGCGGTTAATGAAAAACTGTTTTTT | CASSISWTAVNEKLFF
NA | TRBJ2-7 | TRBD2 | TRBV7-2 | TGTGCCAGCAGCTTGGGGATTAGCGGGAGCTACGAGCAGTACTTC | CASSLGISGSYEQYF
NA | TRBJ2-6 | TRBD1 | TRBV2 | TGTGCCAGCAGTGAATGGGACAGGGTTGTGTCTGGGGCCAACGTCCTGACTTTC | CASSEWDRVVSGANVLTF
NA | TRBJ2-3 | NA | TRBV12-5 | TGTGCTAGTGGTTTGGCTCTCGGGGATACGCAGTATTTT | CASGLALGDTQYF
NA | TRBJ2-5 | NA | TRBV5-1 | TGCGCCAGCAGCTTGGCAGGGGCATCAGAGACCCAGTACTTC | CASSLAGASETQYF
NA | TRBJ2-7 | TRBD1 | TRBV25-1 | TGTGCCAGCAGTGACCGGGACAGGGAGGCCCACGAGCAGTACTTC | CASSDRDREAHEQYF
once | TRBJ2-1 | TRBD2 | TRBV5-5 | TGTGCCAGCAGCTACCTAGCGGGAGGTGGGAATGAGCAGTTCTTC | CASSYLAGGGNEQFF
NA | TRBJ2-5 | NA | TRBV27 | TGTGCCAGCAGTCGCGGGAACGGCGGGACCCAGTACTTC | CASSRGNGGTQYF
NA | TRBJ2-2 | TRBD2 | TRBV18 | TGTGCCAGCTCACATCCACCGGGACTAGCGGGAGTGACCGGGGAGCTGTTTTTT | CASSHPPGLAGVTGELFF
few | TRBJ1-2 | NA | TRBV18 | TGTGCCAGCTCACCGGCGGCAGAACTATACTATGGCTACACCTTC | CASSPAAELYYGYTF
NA | TRBJ1-2 | NA | TRBV5-4 | TGTGCCAGCAGCTTGGCCGGTAGTGGGAGCTATGGCTACACCTTC | CASSLAGSGSYGYTF
NA | TRBJ1-1 | TRBD1 | TRBV5-1 | TGCGCCAGCAGCCCGGACAGGATGAACACTGAAGCTTTCTTT | CASSPDRMNTEAFF
NA | TRBJ2-1 | NA | TRBV18 | TGTGCCAGCTCAGCTGGGGGGAAGTACAATGAGCAGTTCTTC | CASSAGGKYNEQFF
NA | TRBJ2-7 | TRBD1 | TRBV6-5 | TGTGCCAGCAGGCACGGACAGGGGGCTTACGAGCAGTACTTC | CASRHGQGAYEQYF
NA | TRBJ2-7 | NA | TRBV5-4 | TGTGCCAGCAGCTTGGGACTCTTTGAGCAGAAGTACTTC | CASSLGLFEQKYF
NA | TRBJ2-4 | NA | TRBV28 | TGTGCCAGCAGTTTAGTTAGCACCAAAAACATTCAGTACTTC | CASSLVSTKNIQYF
NA | TRBJ2-7 | NA | TRBV4-1 | TGCGCCAGCAGCCAAGAAGTTAGAGGCGGGACCCCCTACGAGCAGTACTTC | CASSQEVRGGTPYEQYF
NA | TRBJ2-2 | TRBD1 | TRBV27 | TGTGCCAGCAGTTTTCAGGGGGCCACCGGGGAGCTGTTTTTT | CASSFQGATGELFF
NA | TRBJ1-2 | NA | TRBV11-1 | TGTGCCAGCAGCTTAGGGTCTGGAGCTAACTATGGCTACACCTTC | CASSLGSGANYGYTF
NA | TRBJ2-5 | NA | TRBV27 | TGTGCCAGCAGTTTGAAAGGACTATTGGGGTCGGAGACCCAGTACTTC | CASSLKGLLGSETQYF
NA | TRBJ1-1 | NA | TRBV6-5 | TGTGCCAGCAAGTTACAGCTGAACACTGAAGCTTTCTTT | CASKLQLNTEAFF
medium-sized | TRBJ1-5 | NA | TRBV24-1 | TGTGCCACCAGTGACACTCAGGGGAGCAATCAGCCCCAGCATTTT | CATSDTQGSNQPQHF
NA | TRBJ1-5 | TRBD1 | TRBV7-2 | TGTGCCAGCAGTAGGGGACAGGGATTACGGCCCCAGCATTTT | CASSRGQGLRPQHF
NA | TRBJ1-5 | TRBD1 | TRBV10-3 | TGTGCCATCAGTGATTCCATCCCCCGGGACAGGGATCAGCCCCAGCATTTT | CAISDSIPRDRDQPQHF
once | TRBJ1-4 | NA | TRBV5-1 | TGCGCCAGCAGCTTGGGACCCGGGACAAGCGAAAAACTGTTTTTT | CASSLGPGTSEKLFF
NA | TRBJ1-1 | NA | TRBV5-1 | TGCGCCAGCTTGGGCAGAGCCTACACTGAAGCTTTCTTT | CASLGRAYTEAFF
NA | TRBJ1-6 | NA | TRBV10-3 | TGTGCCATCAGTGGGAACTCGGGGAATTCACCCCTCCACTTT | CAISGNSGNSPLHF
NA | TRBJ2-2 | TRBD2 | TRBV5-4 | TGTGCCAGCAGCTTGGCAAGCGGGGGAATCACCGGGGAGCTGTTTTTT | CASSLASGGITGELFF
NA | TRBJ2-1 | NA | TRBV7-8 | TGTGCCAGCAGATCTTTGGGGAGTTCCTACAATGAGCAGTTCTTC | CASRSLGSSYNEQFF
NA | TRBJ2-2 | NA | TRBV7-9 | TGTGCCAGCAGCTTAGCGACACACACCGGGGAGCTGTTTTTT | CASSLATHTGELFF